This T cell receptor (beta chain) is drawn from a study of T cell repertoires in cytomegalovirus infection. About the study: From public TCR beta signatures came an indication of both CMV infection and matching HLA type. Study observations and caveats: Dominant in the ex vivo response were TCR beta clonotypes restricted by HLA-C and specific for CMV.

Germline CDR1 is LGHDT and CDR2 is YNNKEL (reference sequence). The CDR3 runs to 15 residues. With V trimmed by 0 bases and J by 8 bases, 3 bases remained unmatched. TCRdb reanalysed the reads using MiXCR and keeps one entry per CDR3 protein. The profile shows roughly 150,000 distinct CDR3 sequences, 23% of them singletons. A note on this clonotype: The antigen is not known.

This receptor was taken from a human donor in good health (CMV status not recorded). Some clones in this sample may be carry-over from other donors' samples. The chain couples TRBV3-1 to TRBJ1-6; TRBD1 matches at 8 bases. The sequencing input was PBMCs. CDR3: CASSQDGQGDSPLHF. The CDR3 nucleotides read TGTGCCAGCAGCCAAGATGGACAGGGAGATTCACCCCTCCACTTT.